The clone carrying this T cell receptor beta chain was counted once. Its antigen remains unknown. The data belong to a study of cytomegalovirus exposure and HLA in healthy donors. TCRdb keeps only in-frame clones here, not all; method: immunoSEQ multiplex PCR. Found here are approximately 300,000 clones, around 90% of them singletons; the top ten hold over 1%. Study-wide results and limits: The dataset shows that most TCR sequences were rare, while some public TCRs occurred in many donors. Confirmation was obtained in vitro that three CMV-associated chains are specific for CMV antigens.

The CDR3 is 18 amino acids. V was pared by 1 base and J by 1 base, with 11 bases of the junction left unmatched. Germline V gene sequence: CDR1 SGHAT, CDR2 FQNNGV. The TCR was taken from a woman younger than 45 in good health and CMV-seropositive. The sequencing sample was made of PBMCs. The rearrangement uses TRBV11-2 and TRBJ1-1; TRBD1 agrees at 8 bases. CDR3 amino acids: CASSLVSLGQAANTEAFF. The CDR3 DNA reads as TGTGCCAGCAGCTTAGTTTCCCTGGGACAGGCGGCGAACACTGAAGCTTTCTTT.